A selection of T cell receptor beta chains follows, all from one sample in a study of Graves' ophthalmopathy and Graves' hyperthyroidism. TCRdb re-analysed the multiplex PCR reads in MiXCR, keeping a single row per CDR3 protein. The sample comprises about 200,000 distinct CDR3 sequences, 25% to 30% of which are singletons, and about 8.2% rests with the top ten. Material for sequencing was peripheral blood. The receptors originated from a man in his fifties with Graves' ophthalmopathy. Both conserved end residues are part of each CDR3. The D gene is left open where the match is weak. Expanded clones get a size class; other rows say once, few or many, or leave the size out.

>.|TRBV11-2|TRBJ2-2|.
TGTGCCAGCAGCTTCAGACCAGATAGCGGAAAGAACACCGGGGAGCTGTTTTTT
CASSFRPDSGKNTGELFF
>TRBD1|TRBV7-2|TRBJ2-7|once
TGTGCCAGCAGCGTAGGGACAGGGGTTGAGTACGAGCAGTACTTC
CASSVGTGVEYEQYF
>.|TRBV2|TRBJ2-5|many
TGTGCCAGCAGTGGCGGAAGGGAGACCCAGTACTTC
CASSGGRETQYF
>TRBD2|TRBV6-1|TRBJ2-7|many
TGTGCCAGCAGTGAAGCTGGCGGGAGGCTCTACGAGCAGCACTTC
CASSEAGGRLYEQHF
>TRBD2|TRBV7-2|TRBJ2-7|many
TGTGCCAGCAGCTTAGCGGGGCTAGCGGAGGGGACCGAGCAGTACTTC
CASSLAGLAEGTEQYF
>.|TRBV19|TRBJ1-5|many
TGTGCCAGTGCTCCGACGAGCGGCAATCAGCCCCAGCATTTT
CASAPTSGNQPQHF
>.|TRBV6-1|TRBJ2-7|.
TGTGCCACCAGAGCAACCTACGAGCAGTACTTC
CATRATYEQYF
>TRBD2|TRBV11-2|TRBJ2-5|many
TGTGCCAGCAGCCTAACCGGACTAGCGGGACAAGAGACCCAGTACTTC
CASSLTGLAGQETQYF
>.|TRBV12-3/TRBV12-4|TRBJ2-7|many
TGTGCCAGCAGTTCCGGGACTGCCTACGAGCAGTACTTC
CASSSGTAYEQYF
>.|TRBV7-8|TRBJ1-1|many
TGTGCCAGCAGCCCGCTGACAGGCAACACTGAAGCTTTCTTT
CASSPLTGNTEAFF
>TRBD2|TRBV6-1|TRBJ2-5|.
TGTGCCAGCAGCCCACCTAGCGGGACGGGTGAGACCCAGTACTTC
CASSPPSGTGETQYF
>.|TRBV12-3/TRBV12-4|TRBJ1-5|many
TGTGCCAGCACCAATGAGCGGGGCTATCAGCCCCAGCATTTT
CASTNERGYQPQHF
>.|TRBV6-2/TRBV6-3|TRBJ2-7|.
TGTGCCAGCAGTCGGCCTCAAGTCTACGAGCAGTACTTC
CASSRPQVYEQYF
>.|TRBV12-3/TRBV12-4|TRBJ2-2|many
TGTGCCAGCAGTACAGGGAGGCTAGCGGACACCGGGGAGCTGTTTTTT
CASSTGRLADTGELFF
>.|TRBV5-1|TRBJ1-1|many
TGCGCCAGCAGCTTTCCGACAGCCATGAGCACTGAAGCTTTCTTT
CASSFPTAMSTEAFF
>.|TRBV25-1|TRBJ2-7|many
TGTGCCAGCAGTGATTCCGGGGGGCGATCCGCCTACGAGCAGTACTTC
CASSDSGGRSAYEQYF
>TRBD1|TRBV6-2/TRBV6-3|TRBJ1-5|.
TGTGCCAGCACTACCTGGGACAGGGCAGATTATAGCAATCAGCCCCAGCATTTT
CASTTWDRADYSNQPQHF
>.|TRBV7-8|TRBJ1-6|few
TGTGCCAGCAGCCCCCTAAAGGGGAATAATTCACCCCTCCACTTT
CASSPLKGNNSPLHF
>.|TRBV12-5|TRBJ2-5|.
TGTGCTAGTGCCACGACAGATAAAGAGACCCAGTACTTC
CASATTDKETQYF
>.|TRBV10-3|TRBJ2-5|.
TGTGCCATCAGTGAGGCCCACTACGGACAAGAGACCCAGTACTTC
CAISEAHYGQETQYF
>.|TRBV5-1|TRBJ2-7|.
TGCGCCAGCAGCTTGGAGAGCGGGCCGGCAGGAGGGACCGACTACGAGCAGTACTTC
CASSLESGPAGGTDYEQYF
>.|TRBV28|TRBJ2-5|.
TGTGCCAGCAGTCCAAAACCGGGAGAGACCCAGTACTTC
CASSPKPGETQYF